Listed below are T cell receptor beta chains from one sample, sequenced in a study of T-cell reconstitution after alpha-beta-depleted transplantation in children. TCRdb independently ran MiXCR on the PCR reads; one entry per CDR3 protein. Seen here are about 400,000 distinct CDR3 sequences, roughly 20% observed once, and the top ten hold around 4%. This specimen was PBMCs from the stem cell graft donor, taken from the stem cell graft. These receptors came from a human donor who donated a stem cell graft to a child with acute myeloid leukemia. CDR3s include the opening cysteine and the closing phenylalanine or tryptophan.

V gene: TRBV20-1; J gene: TRBJ2-3; CDR3 protein: CSATTSVGTDTQYF
V gene: TRBV7-2; J gene: TRBJ2-1; CDR3 protein: CASSLVSGTANNEQFF
V gene: TRBV5-1; J gene: TRBJ2-5; CDR3 protein: CASSSRGSETQYF
V gene: TRBV5-6; J gene: TRBJ2-7; CDR3 protein: CASSDGTGAYEQYF
V gene: TRBV20-1; J gene: TRBJ2-1; CDR3 protein: CSAAAGQGGYNEQFF
V gene: TRBV6-1; J gene: TRBJ2-7; CDR3 protein: CASSQDRASYEQYF
V gene: TRBV6-5; J gene: TRBJ2-5; CDR3 protein: CASGRTGPSETQYF
V gene: TRBV12-5; J gene: TRBJ1-2; CDR3 protein: CASGWRGEHTYGYTF
V gene: TRBV27; J gene: TRBJ1-2; CDR3 protein: CASSLRTGAIWGYTF
V gene: TRBV5-1; J gene: TRBJ2-1; CDR3 protein: CASSLDRNSEYNEQFF
V gene: TRBV20-1; J gene: TRBJ2-7; CDR3 protein: CSATTETYEQYF
V gene: TRBV7-9; J gene: TRBJ2-7; CDR3 protein: CASTLGTGNYEQYF
V gene: TRBV4-3; J gene: TRBJ1-2; CDR3 protein: CASSIRTGHYGYTF
V gene: TRBV6-1; J gene: TRBJ2-7; CDR3 protein: CASSPAGQGFHEQYF
V gene: TRBV10-3; J gene: TRBJ2-1; CDR3 protein: CASTTGADYNEQFF
V gene: TRBV29-1; J gene: TRBJ1-1; CDR3 protein: CSVRVFTEAFF
V gene: TRBV4-3; J gene: TRBJ2-2; CDR3 protein: CASSQEWRPGELFF
V gene: TRBV4-1; J gene: TRBJ2-1; CDR3 protein: CASSPGPPGPYNEQFF
V gene: TRBV29-1; J gene: TRBJ1-1; CDR3 protein: CSVVLSVWTEAFF
V gene: TRBV5-1; J gene: TRBJ2-1; CDR3 protein: CASSLGSNNAEQFF
V gene: TRBV15; J gene: TRBJ2-7; CDR3 protein: CATSRAPGTSRYEQYF
V gene: TRBV27; J gene: TRBJ2-3; CDR3 protein: CASSLGAGLADTQYF